The next 20 T cell receptor beta chains were all read from a single sample in a study of beta chain features in type 1 diabetes. Expressed TCRB transcripts were sequenced, since all the RNA that had been isolated was reverse transcribed. The data were produced by immunoSEQ multiplex PCR, yet TCRdb's version contains in-frame clones alone and is incomplete. The repertoire includes 430,000 or so clones, around 10% of them detected once, and over 0.04% sits in the top ten. Sequenced: naive CD4+ T cells from blood. The receptors originated from a woman younger than 35 in good health.

The chain has TRBV4-2 and TRBJ2-7; TRBD2 matches at 8 bases. V shed 4 bases and J 1 base; nucleotides not matched to a gene: 9. CDR1 LGHNA and CDR2 YNFKEQ come from the germline V gene. This CDR3 contains 16 residues. In DNA, the CDR3 is TGTGCCAGCAGCCGCGGAACTAGCGGACTATCCTACGAGCAGTACTTC. This gives the protein CASSRGTSGLSYEQYF.

This clone has only a few counts. The chain carries TRBV7-2 and TRBJ1-6; D unclear. The CDR3 contains 12 residues. V was shortened by 5 bases and J by 7 bases, with 6 bases between the two germline ends. Germline V CDR1 and CDR2: SGHTA, FQGNSA. CDR3 nucleotide sequence: TGTGCCAGCAGCCTCCTCAATTCACCCCTCCACTTT. Translated: CASSLLNSPLHF.

This clone has ten or more counts. The rearrangement joins TRBV9 to TRBJ2-3; D gene ambiguous. The length of the CDR3 is 14 residues. V was shortened by 6 bases and J by 4 bases, with 15 bases between the two germline ends. Germline V gene sequence: CDR1 SGDLS, CDR2 YYNGEE. The CDR3 DNA reads as TGTGCCAGCACCCTTAAAGGAGTTGCAGATACGCAGTATTTT. Translating gives CASTLKGVADTQYF.

The table lists this clone with a few counts. The chain has TRBV7-9 and TRBJ2-3; tentatively, D is TRBD2 (5 bases). The CDR3 loop spans 12 amino acids. The V gene's germline CDR1 is SEHNR and CDR2 FQNEAQ (reference sequence). The germline V and J ends were trimmed by 3 bases and 5 bases, with 6 bases remaining between them. The CDR3 spells CASSFRGDTQYF. The CDR3 bases are TGTGCCAGCAGCTTTCGGGGAGATACGCAGTATTTT. Full variable domain (remainder filled in from reference TRBV7-9 and TRBJ2-3): DTGVSQNPRHKITKRGQNVTFRCDPISEHNRLYWYRQTLGQGPEFLTYFQNEAQLEKSRLLSDRFSAERPKGSFSTLEIQRTEQGDSAMYLCASSFRGDTQYFGPGTRLTVL.

J is TRBJ2-5 and V is TRBV18; the D is unclear. The CDR3 has 14 amino acids. In germline, CDR1 is KGHSH, CDR2 LQKENI. The V end was cut by 0 bases, the J end by 4 bases, with 9 bases between. CDR3 DNA: TGTGCCAGCTCACCACCGCGCGGCAGAGAGACCCAGTACTTC. It translates to CASSPPRGRETQYF.

The chain uses TRBV9 and TRBJ1-1; D ambiguous. CDR1 and CDR2 (germline): SGDLS, YYNGEE. Trimming pared 0 bases from V and 7 bases from J, leaving 10 bases between. The CDR3 sequence is 13 residues long. CDR3 loop: CASSVESFGEAFF. The CDR3 coding sequence is TGTGCCAGCAGCGTAGAGAGTTTTGGTGAAGCTTTCTTT.

This clone was detected a few times. The chain couples TRBV2 to TRBJ2-5; no clear D gene. Germline V gives CDR1 SNHLY, CDR2 FYNNEI. This CDR3 comprises 13 residues. V lost 2 bases and J lost 4, with 8 bases in between. CDR3 residues: CASSERPVETQYF. Here the CDR3 DNA reads TGTGCCAGCAGTGAAAGGCCAGTAGAGACCCAGTACTTC.

This clone was counted a few times. J is TRBJ2-1 and V is TRBV15; possibly TRBD1 for D (6 bases). CDR1 and CDR2 from the germline V gene are LNHNV and YYDKDF (reference sequence). CDR3 length: 17 residues. The V and J ends lost 0 bases and 5 bases respectively, with 17 bases between them. CDR3 region: CATSRDPGTRRNNEQFF. In nucleotides, the CDR3 is TGTGCCACCAGCAGAGACCCCGGGACAAGGAGGAACAATGAGCAGTTCTTC.

The CDR3 DNA reads as TGTGCCTGGAGTGTGACCCACAGCCAAGAGACCCAGTACTTC. Its translation: CAWSVTHSQETQYF. The chain couples TRBV30 to TRBJ2-5; D not resolved. The CDR3 is 14 amino acids. Deletions cut 0 bases from V and 1 base from J, with 9 bases between. Germline assignment: CDR1 GTSNPN and CDR2 SVGIG (reference sequence).

This clone was detected a few times. The chain employs TRBV7-8 and TRBJ2-1; TRBD2 aligns across 10 bases. V shed 4 bases and J 0 bases; nucleotides not matched to a gene: 6. Germline V gives CDR1 SGHVS, CDR2 FQNEAQ. This CDR3 has 17 residues. As DNA, the CDR3 is TGTGCCAGCAGCTACACTAGGACTAGCGGCTCCTACAATGAGCAGTTCTTC. Translating gives CASSYTRTSGSYNEQFF.

This clone was counted between two and nine times. This chain connects TRBV2 to TRBJ1-5, with 8 bases identical to TRBD1. CDR1 is SNHLY, CDR2 FYNNEI, per germline. V was pared by 10 bases and J by 2 bases, with 4 bases of the junction left unmatched. CDR3 length: 13 residues. The CDR3 DNA sequence: TGTGCCATGGGACAGGACGGCAATCAGCCCCAGCATTTT. This codes for CAMGQDGNQPQHF.

This clone was detected only a few times. The J gene is TRBJ1-4, the V gene TRBV29-1; TRBD1 aligns across 8 bases. The length of the CDR3 is 13 residues. With V trimmed by 7 bases and J by 7 bases, 8 bases remained unmatched. Germline V gene sequence: CDR1 SQVTM, CDR2 ANQGSEA. The CDR3 coding sequence is TGCAGCGCAACAGGGGGGAGTTTTGAAAAACTGTTTTTT. It yields the protein CSATGGSFEKLFF.

This clone occurred a few times. The chain combines TRBV7-6 with TRBJ2-7, with TRBD1 identical over 7 bases. V trimming: 0 bases; J trimming: 2 bases; junction bases outside the gene matches: 10. CDR1 is SGHVS and CDR2 is FNYEAQ in the germline V gene. This CDR3 has 17 amino acids. The CDR3, as DNA: TGTGCCAGCAGCTTAGCGTATCAGGGGGTAAGAGCCTACGAGCAGTACTTC. It codes for CASSLAYQGVRAYEQYF.

The CDR3 DNA follows: TGTGCCAGCAGTCTAAGACAGGGGAGGCACGAGCAGTACGTC. This codes for CASSLRQGRHEQYV. V usage is TRBV28 and J usage is TRBJ2-7, with TRBD1 matching 8 bases. Trimming took 5 bases from V and 5 from J; bases not matched to a gene: 8. CDR1 and CDR2 (germline): MDHEN, SYDVKM. The CDR3 is 14 amino acids.

This clone has just a few counts. V and J are TRBV2 and TRBJ1-5; D is unclear. CDR1 and CDR2 (germline): SNHLY, FYNNEI. The CDR3 covers 14 residues. V dropped 3 bases and J dropped 2 bases, with 8 bases sitting between them. CDR3 DNA sequence: TGTGCCAGCAGTGAGCAGAGGGGCAATCAGCCCCAGCATTTT. Amino acids: CASSEQRGNQPQHF.

The chain joins TRBV6-6 to TRBJ2-1; D gene uncertain. Deletions cut 5 bases from V and 4 bases from J, with 3 bases between. The CDR3 is made up of 11 amino acids. Germline CDR1 MNHNY, CDR2 SVGAGI (reference sequence). The CDR3 DNA reads TGTGCCAGCAGTCAGTACAATGAGCAGTTCTTC. Translating it yields CASSQYNEQFF.

The chain has TRBV7-3 and TRBJ2-1; D remains unclear. CDR3 length equals 16 residues. CDR1 is SGHTA, CDR2 FQGTGA, per germline. Trimming shortened V by 1 base and J by 10 bases, and 20 bases separated the two germline ends. CDR3 coding DNA: TGTGCCAGCAGCTTAAGGGCCGTTGGCCAATCCGCCGAGCAGTTCTTC. Translation: CASSLRAVGQSAEQFF. Complete variable domain (other parts from reference TRBV7-3 and TRBJ2-1): GAGVSQTPSNKVTEKGKYVELRCDPISGHTALYWYRQSLGQGPEFLIYFQGTGAADDSGLPNDRFFAVRPEGSVSTLKIQRTERGDSAVYLCASSLRAVGQSAEQFFGPGTRLTVL.

The rearrangement uses TRBV19 and TRBJ1-1; D gene unclear. This CDR3 spans 11 amino acids. Germline assignment: CDR1 LNHDA and CDR2 SQIVND (reference sequence). V was clipped by 8 bases and J by 3 bases, with 7 bases between them. CDR3 loop: CASDRDTEAFF. In DNA form, the CDR3 reads TGTGCCAGTGACCGGGACACTGAAGCTTTCTTT.

This clone turned up a few times. This chain connects TRBV7-2 to TRBJ1-2; the match to TRBD1 covers 9 bases. The CDR3 contains 14 residues. Germline CDR1 SGHTA, CDR2 FQGNSA. V was clipped by 4 bases and J by 5 bases; unmatched bases: 5. The CDR3: CASSSSGQGYGYTF. The CDR3 nucleotides read TGTGCCAGCAGCTCCTCGGGACAGGGATATGGCTACACCTTC.

This clone was seen only a few times. The genes are TRBV27 and TRBJ2-7, with D maybe TRBD1 (6 bases). The CDR3 is made up of 14 amino acids. Germline CDR1 reads MNHEY; CDR2 reads SMNVEV (reference sequence). V gave up 0 bases and J gave up 4 bases, with 10 bases separating them. The DNA of the CDR3 is TGTGCCAGCAGTTTATCGAAGAGGGGGTACGAGCAGTACTTC. This translates into CASSLSKRGYEQYF.